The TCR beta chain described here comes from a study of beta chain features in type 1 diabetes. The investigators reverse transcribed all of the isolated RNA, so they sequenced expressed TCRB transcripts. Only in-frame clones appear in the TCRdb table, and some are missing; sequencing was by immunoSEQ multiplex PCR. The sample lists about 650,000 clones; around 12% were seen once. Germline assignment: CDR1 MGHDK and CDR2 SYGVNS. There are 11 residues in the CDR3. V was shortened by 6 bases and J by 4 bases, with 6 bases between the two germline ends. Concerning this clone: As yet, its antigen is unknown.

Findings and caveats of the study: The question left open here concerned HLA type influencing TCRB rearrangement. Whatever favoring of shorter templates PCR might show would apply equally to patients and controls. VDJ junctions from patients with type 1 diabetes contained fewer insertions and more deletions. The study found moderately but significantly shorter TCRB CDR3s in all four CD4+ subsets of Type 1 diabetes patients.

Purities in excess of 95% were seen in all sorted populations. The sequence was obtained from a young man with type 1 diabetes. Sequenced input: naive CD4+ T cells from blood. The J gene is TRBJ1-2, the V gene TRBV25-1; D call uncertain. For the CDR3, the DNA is TGTGCCAGCAGCGTGGGCTATGGCTACACCTTC. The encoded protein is CASSVGYGYTF.